The next 3 T cell receptor beta chains were all read from a single sample in a study of T cells in tuberculosis. TCRdb's table, derived via immunoSEQ multiplex PCR, lists solely in-frame clones and lacks some. The sample lists 29,000 or so clones; 90% to 95% were seen once. Described time point: new active TB diagnosis, blood taken before or within 7 days of starting treatment. Source: PBMCs, taken at tuberculosis diagnosis. The origin of the receptors is an adult with tuberculosis.

This chain connects TRBV14 to TRBJ2-1, with TRBD2 matching 9 bases. The germline CDR1 and CDR2 sequences are SGHDN and FVKESK. The junction had 6 bases not matched to a gene; V was cut back by 6 bases and J by 6 bases. This CDR3 has 14 residues. The CDR3 nucleotides are TGTGCCAGCAGTGCAATAGCGGGGGTCAATGAGCAGTTCTTC. As protein: CASSAIAGVNEQFF.

The J gene is TRBJ1-1, the V gene TRBV5-1; D is unresolved. CDR1 SGHRS and CDR2 YFSETQ come from the germline V gene. Trimming pared 0 bases from V and 4 bases from J, leaving 4 bases between. The CDR3 totals 12 residues. The DNA of the CDR3 is TGCGCCAGCAGCTTGGGACTCACTGAAGCTTTCTTT. Its protein product is CASSLGLTEAFF.

The gene calls are TRBV9 and TRBJ1-2; 7 bases fit TRBD1. Germline V gives CDR1 SGDLS, CDR2 YYNGEE. Trimming cost V 5 bases and J 0 bases; bases outside gene matches: 13. The CDR3 length is 17 residues. In DNA form, the CDR3 reads TGTGCCAGCAGGACAGGGTCGTCGAAAGCAGCTAACTATGGCTACACCTTC. Translation gives CASRTGSSKAANYGYTF.